This is a list of T cell receptor beta chains from one sample in a study of control samples from healthy donors and cancer patients. Profiled with immunoSEQ multiplex PCR; TCRdb holds only in-frame clones, not every one. The data show 120,000 or so clones, with around 86% seen just once and over 7.5% held by the top ten. What was sequenced was blood. Receptors originate from a man aged 35-49 years in good health. Each CDR3 is given with its conserved first and last residue. A D gene is named only where the DNA matches it firmly. The size field is filled for only some rows; it gives once, few, many or a size class.

d_call j_call v_call clone_size cdr3_aa cdr3_nt
NA TRBJ1-1 TRBV19 once CASNPEVVRVNTEAFF TGTGCCAGTAACCCTGAGGTCGTCAGAGTGAACACTGAAGCTTTCTTT
TRBD1 TRBJ2-7 TRBV2 once CATSPVLDRVHEQYF TGTGCCACCTCCCCGGTTTTGGACAGGGTCCACGAGCAGTACTTC
NA TRBJ2-1 TRBV19 NA CASSIASGDNEQFF TGTGCCAGTAGTATAGCATCTGGGGACAATGAGCAGTTCTTC
NA TRBJ2-6 TRBV6-5 NA CASGNSGANVLTF TGTGCCAGTGGGAACTCTGGGGCCAACGTCCTGACTTTC
TRBD2 TRBJ2-3 TRBV6-2/TRBV6-3 NA CASSYASGGADTQYF TGTGCCAGCAGTTACGCTAGCGGGGGGGCAGATACGCAGTATTTT
TRBD1 TRBJ2-3 TRBV29-1 NA CSGIQGTFTDTQYF TGCAGCGGGATACAGGGGACCTTCACAGATACGCAGTATTTT
NA TRBJ1-5 TRBV9 NA CASSVGGGNQPQHF TGTGCCAGCAGCGTAGGCGGGGGCAATCAGCCCCAGCATTTT
NA TRBJ2-1 TRBV9 NA CASSGQVSGYNEQFF TGTGCCAGCAGCGGACAGGTGTCGGGCTACAATGAGCAGTTCTTC
NA TRBJ1-2 TRBV5-1 NA CASSLYAGTGGYTF TGCGCCAGCAGCTTGTATGCAGGGACGGGCGGCTACACCTTC
TRBD1 TRBJ2-7 TRBV6-6 NA CASSPAWTGEHYEQYF TGTGCCAGCAGTCCAGCCTGGACAGGGGAGCACTACGAGCAGTACTTC
NA TRBJ2-7 TRBV25-1 few CASSDGEGGSYEQYF TGTGCCAGCAGTGACGGGGAAGGGGGATCCTACGAGCAGTACTTC
NA TRBJ1-1 TRBV6-5 NA CASSSWTAMNTEAFF TGTGCCAGCAGTTCTTGGACAGCAATGAACACTGAAGCTTTCTTT
TRBD1 TRBJ2-7 TRBV27 NA CASSFGQGDEQYF TGTGCCAGCAGTTTTGGACAGGGCGACGAGCAGTACTTC
NA TRBJ2-1 TRBV30 NA CAYGQGYNEQFF TGTGCATATGGGCAGGGGTACAATGAGCAGTTCTTC
TRBD2 TRBJ2-2 TRBV19 NA CASSIPGLSAGELFF TGTGCCAGTAGTATACCGGGACTAAGCGCCGGGGAGCTGTTTTTT
TRBD1 TRBJ2-7 TRBV29-1 NA CSVVGQGVHEQYF TGCAGCGTTGTGGGACAGGGGGTCCACGAGCAGTACTTC
TRBD2 TRBJ2-1 TRBV7-3 once CASSHGGGRYNEQFF TGTGCCAGCAGCCACGGCGGGGGGAGATACAATGAGCAGTTCTTC
TRBD2 TRBJ2-5 TRBV2 NA CASSEAAGGLETQYF TGTGCCAGCAGTGAGGCAGCGGGGGGGTTAGAGACCCAGTACTTC
NA TRBJ2-1 TRBV21-1 NA CASSIVGAGGEWDNEQFF TGTGCCAGCAGCATCGTCGGAGCGGGGGGAGAATGGGACAATGAGCAGTTCTTC
NA TRBJ1-6 TRBV21-1 NA CASFLSGHSYNSPLHF TGTGCCAGTTTTTTATCGGGACACTCCTATAATTCACCCCTCCACTTT